The clone carrying this T cell receptor beta chain turned up a few times. Its target is unknown. The data stem from a study of blood T cells in healthy people across ages. Germline-derived CDR1 and CDR2 are MDHEN and SYDVKM. V was clipped by 5 bases and J by 7 bases, with 15 bases between them. This CDR3 comprises 14 residues. The study's findings and limits: Diversity of TCR beta per million T cells declined in a roughly linear way with age. The study regarded diversity estimates from one million T cells as underestimates.

A second roughly 6 to 12 cycle PCR used barcoded and J-beta primers. TCRdb analysed the 5' RACE reads with MiXCR anew, one entry per CDR3 protein. The top ten clones hold 20% to 25% of a sample with 550,000 to 600,000 distinct CDR3 sequences, about 45% of them seen once. The receptor comes from a man older than 75 in good health. V and J are TRBV28 and TRBJ1-5, with D possibly TRBD1 on 5 matching bases. Input material: blood. The CDR3 nucleotides are TGTGCCAGCAGTCCCCCGGGAGGGGACCAGCCCCAGCATTTT. It codes for CASSPPGGDQPQHF.